A selection of T cell receptor beta chains follows, all from one sample in a study of blood T cell repertoires in COVID-19. The table came from immunoSEQ multiplex PCR; TCRdb's copy has only in-frame clones and leaves some out. The sample includes about 170,000 clones, more than 70% seen only once; the top ten take approximately 7%. The sequencing input was peripheral blood. Receptors were obtained from a man aged 50 to 59 with active or convalescent COVID-19. Both conserved end residues are part of each CDR3.

V gene,J gene,CDR3 protein
TRBV28,TRBJ2-1,CASSPPLAGGKNEQFF
TRBV29-1,TRBJ2-1,CSAGGRLAFRDEQFF
TRBV6-1,TRBJ1-2,CASSEGTGGRGYTF
TRBV7-9,TRBJ2-2,CASSRQSTGELFF
TRBV7-2,TRBJ2-2,CASSLGQGQNTGELFF
TRBV2,TRBJ2-3,CASSLGQISTDTQYF
TRBV19,TRBJ2-3,CASSGERGGKSTDTQYF
TRBV7-7,TRBJ2-7,CASSVRLAGIDEQYF
TRBV30,TRBJ1-1,CAWSVGGTGAQAFF
TRBV4-1,TRBJ1-4,CASSQEDRDNEKLFF
TRBV2,TRBJ2-7,CASSEAEGDYEQYF